Shown below are 19 T cell receptor beta chains from a single sample sequenced in a study of CD8+CD57+ T cells in acquired aplastic anemia. TCR beta VDJ and CDR3 profiles were obtained from a genomic DNA template. TCRdb independently ran MiXCR on the reads; one entry per CDR3 protein. The sample consists of roughly 420,000 distinct CDR3 sequences, roughly 64% of them appearing once. The specimen sequenced was sorted CD4+, CD8+, or CD8+CD57+ T cells (not recorded which) from PBMCs. The receptor set was obtained from a human donor in good health, serving as a control.

Details on this clonotype: The germline gene is not matched at one end of the junction; a read error may be the cause. V gene TRBV2 combines with J gene TRBJ1-4; D possibly corresponds to TRBD1 (5 bases). The CDR3 has 14 residues. Germline V gives CDR1 SNHLY, CDR2 FYNNEI. The CDR3 here is CASTFGGTNGKLFF. DNA of the CDR3: TGTGCCAGCACCTTTGGGGGTACCAATGGCAAACTGTTCTTT. Using reference TRBV2 and TRBJ1-4 for the parts outside the CDR3, the full variable domain is EPEVTQTPSHQVTQMGQEVILRCVPISNHLYFYWYRQILGQKVEFLVSFYNNEISEKSEIFDDQFSVERPDGSNFTLKIRSTKLEDSAMYFCASTFGGTNGKLFFGSGTQLSVL.

The genes are TRBV24-1 and TRBJ1-1; 7 bases match TRBD1. Germline CDR1 is KGHDR and CDR2 is SFDVKD. The ends lost 6 bases at V and 1 base at J; junction bases unmatched: 4. The CDR3 length is 14 residues. CDR3 amino acids: CATSPGTANTEAFF. CDR3 nucleotides: TGTGCCACCAGTCCCGGGACAGCGAACACTGAAGCTTTCTTT.

The J gene is TRBJ2-7, the V gene TRBV7-2; D call uncertain. CDR1 and CDR2 (germline): SGHTA, FQGNSA. The CDR3 sequence is 14 residues long. The V gene lost 5 bases and the J gene lost 3 bases, with 14 bases spanning the gap. This chain's CDR3 is CASSTGVTGYEQYF. In DNA, the CDR3 is TGTGCCAGCAGCACTGGTGTCACCGGCTACGAGCAGTACTTC.

Of note for this clonotype: A read error may account for a junction end that differs from germline. The chain joins TRBV2 to TRBJ2-3; D is perhaps TRBD2 (6 bases). Per the germline V gene, CDR1 is SNHLY and CDR2 is FYNNEI. CDR3 size: 14 residues. CDR3 nucleotides: TGTGCCACCAGTGAGGAGGGGACCCCCGGTACGCAGTATTTT. Translating gives CATSEEGTPGTQYF.

This chain connects TRBV12-3 or TRBV12-4 to TRBJ1-6; 7 bases agree with TRBD1. V lost 8 bases, J lost 8 bases, and 15 bases stayed unmatched. The CDR3 has 16 residues. CDR3 nucleotides: TGTGCCAGCCGTCCCTACCGGACAGGAGGCGATTCACCCCTCCACTTT. This translates into CASRPYRTGGDSPLHF.

In regard to this clonotype: Given the absence of the conserved phenylalanine or tryptophan at the CDR3 end, a read error is likely. The V call is TRBV9, the J call TRBJ2-7; a weak D match, TRBD2 (5 bases). The CDR3 runs 13 residues. Per germline, CDR1 SGDLS and CDR2 YYNGEE. V lost 4 bases and J lost 3, with 11 bases in between. The chain's CDR3 is CASSLEGSYEQYL. CDR3 bases: TGTGCCAGCAGCTTGGAAGGGAGCTACGAGCAGTACCTC.

V gene TRBV19 combines with J gene TRBJ2-1; the D gene is possibly TRBD1 (5 bases). The germline V gene encodes CDR1 LNHDA and CDR2 SQIVND (reference sequence). V lost 10 bases and J 10 bases, leaving 20 bases between the germline ends. This CDR3 region has 13 residues. The CDR3 bases are TGTGCCACCAGTAAGATACAGGTCAGGGAGCAGTTCTTC. Encoded protein: CATSKIQVREQFF. The complete variable domain, with remaining parts taken from reference TRBV19 and TRBJ2-1, reads DGGITQSPKYLFRKEGQNVTLSCEQNLNHDAMYWYRQDPGQGLRLIYYSQIVNDFQKGDIAEGYSVSREKKESFPLTVTSAQKNPTAFYLCATSKIQVREQFFGPGTRLTVL.

This clonotype was seen only a few times. V and J are TRBV2 and TRBJ2-3, with D hard to call. Trimming removed 7 bases at V and 4 bases at J, with 6 bases between. Germline loops: CDR1 SNHLY, CDR2 FYNNEI. This CDR3 has 11 amino acids. CDR3 sequence: CASTSPDTQYF. The CDR3 DNA sequence: TGTGCCAGCACATCGCCAGATACGCAGTATTTT.

Concerning this clonotype: A read error may produce the germline difference seen at one junction end. V is TRBV25-1 and J is TRBJ2-7; 8 bases match TRBD2. This CDR3 is built from 13 residues. Germline lookup yields CDR1 MGHDK and CDR2 SYGVNS. The CDR3 spells CASSQFTSGEQYF. The CDR3 DNA reads TGCGCCAGCAGCCAATTCACTAGCGGCGAGCAGTACTTC.

The rearrangement joins TRBV29-1 to TRBJ2-7, with D possibly TRBD1 on 6 matching bases. Germline V gives CDR1 SQVTM, CDR2 ANQGSEA. The CDR3 is made up of 12 amino acids. V lost 7 bases and J lost 5, with 15 bases in between. CDR3 nucleotides: TGCAGCGGCGGCCAGGGGAATGACGAGCAGTACTTC. It codes for CSGGQGNDEQYF.

The V and J genes are TRBV30 and TRBJ1-5; D is undetermined. This CDR3 contains 13 residues. The V gene's germline CDR1 is GTSNPN and CDR2 SVGIG (reference sequence). The V and J ends lost 3 bases and 7 bases respectively, with 13 bases between them. This chain's CDR3 is CAWSGSGRQPQHF. The CDR3 nucleotides read TGTGCCTGGAGCGGGAGTGGGAGGCAGCCCCAGCATTTT.

This clonotype was detected only once. V and J are TRBV19 and TRBJ1-6; a possible D gene is TRBD1 (6 bases). The V gene's germline CDR1 is LNHDA and CDR2 SQIVND (reference sequence). The CDR3 has 13 residues. V lost 4 bases to trimming and J lost 10 bases, with 11 bases between them. This CDR3 is CASSNGGGSPLHF. The CDR3 region has the DNA TGTGCCAGTAGTAACGGGGGCGGGTCACCCCTCCACTTT.

The genes are TRBV10-1 and TRBJ2-2; the D is unclear. Trimming removed 2 bases at V and 6 bases at J, with 1 base between. This CDR3 is 11 amino acids long. Germline lookup yields CDR1 WNHNN and CDR2 SYGVQD (reference sequence). CDR3 bases: TGCGCCAGCAGTGAGGCCGGGGAGCTGTTTTTT. It yields the protein CASSEAGELFF.

The gene calls are TRBV7-9 and TRBJ1-5; a weak D match, TRBD1 (5 bases). CDR1 is SEHNR, CDR2 FQNEAQ, per germline (reference sequence). Trimming pared 6 bases from V and 12 bases from J, leaving 24 bases between. The CDR3 covers 15 residues. CDR3 DNA: TGTGCCAGCAGAGCAAAGGGCGCTGGGGCCAACGTCCAGCATTTT. Its translation is CASRAKGAGANVQHF.

V usage is TRBV19 and J usage is TRBJ2-1; 8 nucleotides align to TRBD1. The V gene's germline CDR1 is LNHDA and CDR2 SQIVND (reference sequence). CDR3 length equals 14 residues. V lost 5 bases and J lost 4; bases outside the gene matches: 4. The CDR3 reads CASSQQGGYNEQFF. Written as DNA, the CDR3 is TGTGCCAGTAGTCAACAGGGGGGATACAATGAGCAGTTCTTC.

A single count supports this clonotype. A much larger clone differs by one base, so this may be a read error. In this CDR3 the conserved last residue, phenylalanine or tryptophan, is missing, so a read error is likely. This rearrangement joins TRBV4-1 to TRBJ1-1; D not resolved. The CDR3 covers 15 residues. V lost 4 bases and J 2 bases, leaving 14 bases between the germline ends. The germline CDR1 and CDR2 sequences are MGHRA and YSYEKL. The DNA of the CDR3 is TGCGCCAGCAGCCCTAGGACGGTGGGAAACACTGAAGCTTTCCTT. Translated, it gives CASSPRTVGNTEAFL.

As concerns this clonotype: The CDR3 ends on some other residue instead of the conserved phenylalanine or tryptophan, so this is likely a read error. This rearrangement joins TRBV10-3 to TRBJ1-1; D gene uncertain. Germline values: CDR1 ENHRY, CDR2 SYGVKD. The CDR3 has 13 residues. V was clipped by 3 bases and J by 11 bases, with 16 bases between them. The CDR3 DNA sequence: TGTGCCATCAGTGACGCCGGGCTAGCGGAGGCTTTCTTG. This gives the protein CAISDAGLAEAFL.

This clonotype was counted ten times or more. J is TRBJ2-7 and V is TRBV6-2 or TRBV6-3, with 7 bases that match TRBD2. The CDR3 totals 15 residues. Germline V lookup: CDR1 MNHEY, CDR2 SVGEGT. The V and J ends lost 0 bases and 3 bases, in that order; junction bases with no gene match: 5. This chain's CDR3 is CASSYSTSISYEQYF. CDR3 DNA sequence: TGTGCCAGCAGTTACTCGACTAGCATTAGCTACGAGCAGTACTTC.

To note about this clonotype: The final CDR3 position lacks the conserved phenylalanine or tryptophan, pointing to a likely read error. Because the CDR3's place on the DNA is in doubt, the DNA is left out and the CDR3 is given as listed by TCRdb. The rearrangement joins TRBV7-2 to TRBJ1-1; the DNA was not compared with TRBD1, the D call given in the table. From germline, CDR1 is SGHTA and CDR2 FQGNSA. Termini included, the CDR3 measures 14 amino acids. This CDR3 reads CASSLGVGTGGNQL.